One T cell receptor beta chain is described in this entry. Its antigen is unknown. No quality values exist for individual bases; no much larger clone is one base distant. A single peripheral blood draw of about 120 mL on average was collected from each donor into heparinised tubes. A BD FACSAria II and a panel including CD45RO, CCR7, CD25, CD127, CD95 and CD27 were used to sort naive, central memory, regulatory and stem cell-like memory CD4+ T cells. A purity above 95% was achieved for all sorted populations. PBMCs were isolated right away by Lymphoprep density gradient centrifugation and were stained directly, without culture. Samples were stained and sorted in pairs, with one healthy donor and one patient per experiment, so that batch effects were minimized. These data belong to a study of beta chain features in type 1 diabetes (dated by TCRdb to the late 2010s). Study-wide context: Mean age, gender distribution, total cell number and subset yield were not different between patients and healthy donors. Whereas all 30 or so donors provided naive and central memory subsets, regulatory and stem cell-like memory subsets were isolated from just 8 patients and roughly eight healthy donors. Across all samples, fewer than 130 million sorted cells were examined, and cell number per subset correlated strongly with RNA yield. In the study, recently diagnosed type 1 diabetes patients and matched healthy donors were compared on the TCRB repertoires of their sorted circulating CD4+ T cell subsets. Overall results and qualifications from the work: Naive, central memory and regulatory TCRB repertoires appeared to be more similar among patients than among healthy donors. At VDJ recombination sites, type 1 diabetes patients had fewer insertions and more deleted nucleotides, which implies abnormalities in thymic rearrangement. Because cDNA was sequenced instead of genomic DNA, highly expressing activated cells could be over-represented, though the groups showed no difference in activation or CD3 levels. A moderate but significant shortening of TCRB CDR3 length was observed in type 1 diabetes patients in all four CD4+ subsets. Because the HLA sub-analyses included only small numbers of individuals, any influence of HLA type on TCRB rearrangement was left unresolved. PCR may preferentially amplify shorter templates, but because patient and control samples were amplified and corrected together, any resulting skew would affect both groups equally.

The High Capacity cDNA Reverse Transcription Kit was used to reverse transcribe all of the isolated RNA, meaning that expressed TCRB transcripts were what got sequenced. Deep immunoSEQ sequencing was performed on naive, central memory and regulatory T cell samples, with an average of roughly 3.3 million total reads per sample. Sorted cells were lysed in RLT buffer, and RNA was extracted using DNase-treated RNeasy Micro or Mini kits according to cell number. Each cell subset was processed on its own to prevent cross-contamination, while patient and healthy donor samples were processed together. Using the immunoSEQ multiplex PCR, TCRB sequences were amplified from cDNA into 87-bp fragments spanning the CDR3 region. The amplicons were sequenced using the Illumina HiSeq platform. The study's processing was this. Synthetic template baselines were used to correct PCR bias computationally, reads within Hamming distance 2 were collapsed, and singletons that could not be merged were discarded. By aligning reads against IMGT, V, D and J genes, CDR3 length, and insertions or deletions at six rearrangement sites were assigned. Within each subset, clonotype counts were normalized to the number of sorted cells before true diversity and Gini coefficients were calculated with the tcR R package. Repertoire sharing was quantified using the overlap coefficient calculated on TCRB nucleotide sequences. In TCRdb, the immuneACCESS table is reduced to in-frame sequences with V and J assigned. These tables do not hold every clone; where another copy was compared, an unresolved V gene accounts for under half, and the others remain unexplained. V, J and clone size are taken as reported in that table, and D and trimming were inferred from the DNA itself. This sample comprises 100,000 to 150,000 clones, roughly 15% of them detected only once. The ten largest clones add up to 2% to 2.5% of the sample.

The germline V and J ends show losses of 8 bases and 4 bases respectively, and no gene match explains 2 bases of the junction. Per the germline V gene, ENHRY is the CDR1 and SYGVKD is the CDR2. The CDR3 runs 11 amino acids, cysteine and phenylalanine included. Only CDR3 DNA is held: 33 bases, read in frame from base 1. The sequence joins TRBV10-3 to TRBJ2-7, with 7 central nucleotides matching TRBD2. This TCR was recovered from a man aged 25 to 40 with type 1 diabetes. Sequencing was done on a sample of central memory CD4+ T cells from blood. The CDR3 reads as follows: CAIASGYEQYF. Here is the DNA: TGTGCCATCGCTAGCGGATACGAGCAGTACTTC.